Listed below are T cell receptor beta chains from one sample, sequenced in a study of CD8 T cells in ankylosing spondylitis. TCRdb fed the 5' RACE reads into MiXCR, producing one record per CDR3 protein. This table holds around 440,000 distinct CDR3 sequences, over 15% found once. What was sequenced was blood, either unsorted or a sorted T cell fraction (not recorded which). Receptor source: a male donor with ankylosing spondylitis. Both conserved end residues are part of each CDR3. The D gene is left open where the match is weak. Some rows mark clone size as missing; the rest say once, few, many or name a class of expanded clone.

once,-,TRBV5-6,TRBJ2-1,CASSEGVAVYNEQFF,TGTGCCAGCAGCGAGGGAGTAGCGGTCTACAATGAGCAGTTCTTC
-,-,TRBV12-3/TRBV12-4,TRBJ2-3,CASSLWTVSTDTQYF,TGTGCCAGCAGTCTATGGACAGTTAGCACAGATACGCAGTATTTT
few,-,TRBV6-5,TRBJ1-1,CASSYIGGGRVRTEAFF,TGTGCCAGCAGTTACATAGGGGGAGGCCGGGTACGTACTGAAGCTTTCTTT
few,-,TRBV28,TRBJ1-3,CASRAQPSGNTIYF,TGTGCCAGCAGAGCTCAGCCCTCTGGAAACACCATATATTTT
-,-,TRBV5-1,TRBJ2-7,CASSLDTAYEQYF,TGCGCCAGCAGCTTGGACACCGCCTACGAGCAGTACTTC
-,-,TRBV15,TRBJ2-3,CATGRFDTQYF,TGTGCCACCGGACGCTTCGATACGCAGTATTTT
few,-,TRBV20-1,TRBJ2-7,CSARANVGGIYEQYF,TGCAGTGCTAGAGCGAATGTGGGGGGAATATACGAGCAGTACTTC
many,TRBD2,TRBV12-3/TRBV12-4,TRBJ2-7,CASRTSGRPYEQYF,TGTGCCAGCAGGACTAGCGGGAGGCCCTACGAGCAGTACTTC
-,-,TRBV6-2/TRBV6-3,TRBJ1-5,CASSGFSRDDSNQPQHF,TGTGCCAGCAGCGGATTTTCCCGGGACGATAGCAATCAGCCCCAGCATTTT
many,-,TRBV12-3/TRBV12-4,TRBJ2-2,CASSSPTYTGELFF,TGTGCCAGCAGTAGCCCAACGTACACCGGGGAGCTGTTTTTT
-,-,TRBV12-3/TRBV12-4,TRBJ1-5,CASSLALNQPQHF,TGTGCCAGCAGTTTAGCCCTCAATCAGCCCCAGCATTTT
few,TRBD2,TRBV18,TRBJ2-7,CASSVTSGSFYEQYF,TGTGCCAGCTCAGTCACTAGCGGGAGCTTCTACGAGCAGTACTTC
few,-,TRBV7-7,TRBJ2-1,CASSSGVYNEQFF,TGTGCTAGCAGCTCCGGGGTCTACAATGAGCAGTTCTTC
few,TRBD2,TRBV10-3,TRBJ2-3,CAISRGVSTDTQYF,TGTGCCATCTCCCGGGGGGTGAGCACAGATACGCAGTATTTT
-,-,TRBV12-3/TRBV12-4,TRBJ2-1,CATSPGLYNEQFF,TGTGCCACCTCTCCGGGGCTCTACAATGAGCAGTTCTTC
-,-,TRBV24-1,TRBJ1-1,CATRQTTPFEAFF,TGTGCCACCAGGCAGACAACGCCGTTTGAAGCTTTCTTT